Following are 22 T cell receptor beta chains from one sample sequenced in a study of human thymus T cells. Thymus was obtained from resections taken during corrective heart surgery. The repertoire was sequenced with immunoSEQ multiplex PCR; TCRdb's copy has only in-frame clones and lacks some. Counted here are some 120,000 clones, 90% to 95% occurring once; the ten biggest clones make up more than 0.02%. Sequencing input: thymus tissue. These TCRs come from a boy in the first two years of life with a congenital heart defect but otherwise immunologically healthy.

This rearrangement joins TRBV7-4 to TRBJ1-2; possible D gene TRBD1, 5 bases. V was trimmed by 5 bases and J by 6 bases, leaving 22 bases between them. CDR1 and CDR2 from the germline V gene are SGHVT and SQSDAQ. CDR3 length equals 16 residues. The CDR3 coding sequence is TGTGCCAGCAGCAAGGACATTAACCATCCCCCTGATGGCTACACCTTC. Translated: CASSKDINHPPDGYTF.

The V call is TRBV11-2, the J call TRBJ1-4; D unclear. Deletions cut 1 base from V and 5 bases from J, with 5 bases between. CDR1 is SGHAT, CDR2 FQNNGV, per germline. The length of the CDR3 is 13 residues. The chain's CDR3 is CASSLGRNEKLFF. The CDR3 DNA is TGTGCCAGCAGCTTAGGGCGAAATGAAAAACTGTTTTTT.

The V and J genes are TRBV18 and TRBJ1-2; D is possibly TRBD1 (5 bases). V shed 8 bases and J shed 12 bases, with 25 bases lying between them. The CDR3 consists of 14 residues. The germline gives CDR1 KGHSH, CDR2 LQKENI. The CDR3 loop is CASTTTGFGERNTF. CDR3 nucleotide sequence: TGTGCCAGCACTACAACAGGTTTCGGGGAGCGAAACACCTTC.

The genes are TRBV25-1 and TRBJ1-6; D remains ambiguous. This CDR3 is 14 amino acids long. Germline V gene lookup returns CDR1 MGHDK and CDR2 SYGVNS. V lost 4 bases and J 0 bases, leaving 4 bases between the germline ends. The CDR3 here is CASSGSSYNSPLHF. Written as DNA, the CDR3 is TGTGCCAGCAGTGGTAGCTCCTATAATTCACCCCTCCACTTT.

The chain combines TRBV6-1 with TRBJ2-3; 8 bases are a match to TRBD1. CDR3 length equals 13 residues. With V trimmed by 8 bases and J by 3 bases, 4 bases remained unmatched. Germline CDR1 is MNHNS and CDR2 is SASEGT. The CDR3 region is CASLDRVTDTQYF. CDR3 bases: TGTGCCAGCCTGGACAGGGTGACAGATACGCAGTATTTT.

Only one count was recorded for this clone. This chain connects TRBV5-5 to TRBJ2-7, with 8 bases aligning to TRBD1. V trimming: 1 base; J trimming: 4 bases; junction bases outside the gene matches: 4. CDR3 size: 14 residues. The germline V gene has CDR1 SGHKS and CDR2 YYEKEE (reference sequence). The CDR3 DNA sequence: TGTGCCAGCAGCTTGCAAACAGGGGGGTACGAGCAGTACTTC. Protein sequence: CASSLQTGGYEQYF.

This clone has more than one count but fewer than ten. The chain joins TRBV15 to TRBJ1-2, with a weak D call TRBD1 (6 bases). CDR3 length equals 14 residues. The V gene's germline CDR1 is LNHNV and CDR2 YYDKDF (reference sequence). Trimming left V 2 bases short and J 3 bases short, with 10 bases between. CDR3 amino acids: CATSRPGTYYGYTF. CDR3 bases: TGTGCCACCAGCAGACCCGGGACATACTATGGCTACACCTTC. The full variable domain, with the rest looked up from reference TRBV15 and TRBJ1-2, is DAMVIQNPRYQVTQFGKPVTLSCSQTLNHNVMYWYQQKSSQAPKLLFHYYDKDFNNEADTPDNFQSRRPNTSFCFLDIRSPGLGDTAMYLCATSRPGTYYGYTFGSGTRLTVV.

The rearrangement uses TRBV28 and TRBJ1-2; TRBD1 matches 10 bases. The V and J ends lost 5 bases and 8 bases, in that order; junction bases with no gene match: 11. CDR1 MDHEN and CDR2 SYDVKM come from the germline V gene. CDR3 length: 15 amino acids. CDR3 coding DNA: TGTGCCAGCAGTCTCCCGACAGGGGGCTTGGAGGGCTACACCTTC. Translating gives CASSLPTGGLEGYTF.

The J gene is TRBJ2-5, the V gene TRBV7-2; 7 bases line up with TRBD2. The germline V gene encodes CDR1 SGHTA and CDR2 FQGNSA. CDR3 length: 13 amino acids. Trimming at V came to 4 bases and at J to 5 bases, leaving 4 bases not matched to a gene. The CDR3 bases are TGTGCCAGCAGCTATTCCGGGAGGGAGACCCAGTACTTC. This translates into CASSYSGRETQYF.

The rearrangement uses TRBV6-1 and TRBJ2-5; D not certain. Germline V gives CDR1 MNHNS, CDR2 SASEGT. The ends were cut back, 4 bases at V and 2 bases at J, with 8 bases in the middle. CDR3 length equals 13 residues. This chain's CDR3 is CASSGSGQETQYF. The CDR3 nucleotides are TGTGCCAGCAGTGGTTCGGGTCAAGAGACCCAGTACTTC.

The chain carries TRBV5-6 and TRBJ1-1; a possible D gene is TRBD1 (5 bases). There are 11 residues in the CDR3. Germline CDR1 is SGHDT and CDR2 is YYEEEE. The ends were cut back, 3 bases at V and 7 bases at J, with 7 bases in the middle. The CDR3 region is CASSCQGEAFF. DNA for the CDR3: TGTGCCAGCAGCTGCCAGGGTGAAGCTTTCTTT.

The chain joins TRBV5-1 to TRBJ1-1; 8 bases fit TRBD1. V trimming: 3 bases; J trimming: 6 bases; junction bases outside the gene matches: 16. CDR1 is SGHRS, CDR2 YFSETQ, per germline. The CDR3 loop spans 17 amino acids. The CDR3 protein is CASSSQLSGGPFAEAFF. CDR3 bases: TGCGCCAGCAGCTCGCAACTATCAGGGGGCCCCTTTGCTGAAGCTTTCTTT.

The chain has TRBV13 and TRBJ1-1, with a possible D match to TRBD1 (6 bases). Germline V gene lookup returns CDR1 PRHDT and CDR2 FYEKMQ (reference sequence). The CDR3 is 14 amino acids. Trimming pared 8 bases from V and 7 bases from J, leaving 20 bases between. The CDR3 loop reads CASPKPNNRVEAFF. CDR3 nucleotides: TGTGCCAGCCCCAAACCCAACAACAGGGTTGAAGCTTTCTTT.

V gene TRBV18 combines with J gene TRBJ2-5, with TRBD2 as a possible D gene (5 bases). CDR3 length: 13 residues. Between the trimmed V and J ends, which lost 0 bases and 10 bases, there was a span of 12 bases. Germline loops: CDR1 KGHSH, CDR2 LQKENI. CDR3 nucleotides: TGTGCCAGCTCACCACCGGTTCCGGGGTACCAGTACTTC. Translating gives CASSPPVPGYQYF.

The V gene is TRBV4-1, the J gene TRBJ2-5, with 7 nucleotides matching TRBD2. V dropped 5 bases and J dropped 5; count of bases not matched to a gene: 5. CDR3 length: 13 amino acids. CDR1 is MGHRA and CDR2 is YSYEKL in the germline V gene. The CDR3 region is CASSRDYMETQYF. Here the CDR3 DNA reads TGCGCCAGCAGCAGGGACTATATGGAGACCCAGTACTTC.

The V gene is TRBV6-1, the J gene TRBJ1-2; tentatively, D is TRBD1 (6 bases). CDR3 length equals 16 residues. The V gene's germline CDR1 is MNHNS and CDR2 SASEGT. Trimming pared 2 bases from V and 6 bases from J, leaving 19 bases between. The CDR3 sequence: CASSERLRTSGDGYTF. Written as DNA, the CDR3 is TGTGCCAGCAGTGAACGACTGCGCACCTCAGGGGATGGCTACACCTTC.

The chain is built from TRBV6-6 and TRBJ2-5, with TRBD1 matching over 8 bases. The CDR3 is 15 amino acids. V was pared by 8 bases and J by 4 bases, with 12 bases of the junction left unmatched. Germline loops: CDR1 MNHNY, CDR2 SVGAGI (reference sequence). CDR3 nucleotides: TGTGCCAGCGGGGAGCAGGGGGCGCGGGGAGAGACCCAGTACTTC. This codes for CASGEQGARGETQYF.

The J gene is TRBJ2-7, the V gene TRBV4-1; D not certain. Per germline, CDR1 MGHRA and CDR2 YSYEKL. V dropped 0 bases and J dropped 7 bases, with 13 bases sitting between them. This CDR3 spans 14 amino acids. The CDR3 coding sequence is TGCGCCAGCAGCCAAGAGATTAGGCCCCTAGAGCAGTACTTC. It yields the protein CASSQEIRPLEQYF.

The rearrangement joins TRBV18 to TRBJ1-1; possible D gene TRBD1, 6 bases. V was pared by 6 bases and J by 4 bases, with 15 bases between. CDR1 KGHSH and CDR2 LQKENI come from the germline V gene. The CDR3 is 14 amino acids. The DNA of the CDR3 is TGTGCCAGCTCCCCCCAGGGGTGGGTCACTGAAGCTTTCTTT. Protein: CASSPQGWVTEAFF.

J is TRBJ2-5 and V is TRBV5-8, with 12 bases identical to TRBD2. The CDR3 totals 15 residues. Germline V CDR1 and CDR2: SGHTS, YDEGEE. J gave up 2 bases and V 7 bases, and 6 bases lay outside the gene matches. The CDR3 nucleotides read TGTGCCAGCGGTATTCTAGCGGGGGGGCAAGAGACCCAGTACTTC. Protein sequence: CASGILAGGQETQYF.

This chain uses TRBV11-3 with TRBJ2-1; the match to TRBD2 covers 13 bases. The CDR3 contains 15 residues. Germline loops: CDR1 SGHNT, CDR2 YENEEA. The V gene end was trimmed by 5 bases and the J gene end by 9 bases; junction bases not matched to a gene: 7. This CDR3 reads CASSRGTSGAGEQFF. CDR3 in DNA: TGTGCCAGCAGCCGCGGGACTAGCGGGGCGGGTGAGCAGTTCTTC.

J is TRBJ2-1 and V is TRBV5-6, with 10 bases identical to TRBD2. Looked up from germline, CDR1 is SGHDT and CDR2 is YYEEEE. The CDR3 consists of 16 residues. The J segment lost 8 bases and the V segment lost 4 bases, leaving 12 bases of the junction unmatched. CDR3 sequence (DNA): TGTGCCAGCAGCGGGGCCCCTAGCGGGGGCGACTATGAGCAGTTCTTC. Its translation is CASSGAPSGGDYEQFF.